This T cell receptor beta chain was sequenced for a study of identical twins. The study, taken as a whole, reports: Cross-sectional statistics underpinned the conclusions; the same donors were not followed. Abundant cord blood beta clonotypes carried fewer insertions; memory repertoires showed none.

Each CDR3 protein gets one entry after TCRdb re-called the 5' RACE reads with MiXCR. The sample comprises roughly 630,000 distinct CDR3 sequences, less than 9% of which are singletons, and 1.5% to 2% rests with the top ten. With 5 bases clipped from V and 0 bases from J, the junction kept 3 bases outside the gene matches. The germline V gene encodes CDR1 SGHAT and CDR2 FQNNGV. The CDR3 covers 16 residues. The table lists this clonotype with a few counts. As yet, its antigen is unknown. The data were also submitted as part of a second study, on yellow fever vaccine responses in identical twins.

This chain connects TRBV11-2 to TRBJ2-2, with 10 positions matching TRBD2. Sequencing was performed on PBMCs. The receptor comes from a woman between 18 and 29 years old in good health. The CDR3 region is CASSRSGGANTGELFF. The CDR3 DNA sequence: TGTGCCAGCAGCCGGAGCGGGGGGGCGAACACCGGGGAGCTGTTTTTT. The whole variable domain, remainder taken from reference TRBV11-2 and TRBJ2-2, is EAGVAQSPRYKIIEKRQSVAFWCNPISGHATLYWYQQILGQGPKLLIQFQNNGVVDDSQLPKDRFSAERLKGVDSTLKIQPAKLEDSAVYLCASSRSGGANTGELFFGEGSRLTVL.